Detailed here is one TCR beta chain. Data came from immunoSEQ multiplex PCR; TCRdb stores just in-frame clones and leaves some out. The sample lists about 270,000 clones, 80% to 95% occurring once. It was during active infection that Seattle patients were enrolled and then longitudinally followed. This record comes from a study of blood T cell repertoires in COVID-19. On the study more broadly: The United States, Italy and Spain provided the acute and convalescent COVID-19 samples.

There are 12 residues in the CDR3. Germline V lookup: CDR1 MNHEY, CDR2 SVGAGI. V is TRBV6-5 and J is TRBJ2-2; 7 nucleotides line up with TRBD1. This sequence originates from a person between 18 and 35 years old with COVID-19, enrolled during active disease. Sample: peripheral blood. CDR3 bases: TGTGCGACAGGGTCGGACACCGGGGAGCTGTTTTTT. Protein: CATGSDTGELFF.